The 20 T cell receptor beta chains in this list originate from one sample, sequenced in a study of beta chain features in type 1 diabetes. Expressed TCRB transcripts were sequenced, since all the RNA that had been isolated was reverse transcribed. Method: immunoSEQ multiplex PCR; TCRdb's copy keeps in-frame clones and lacks some. The table includes 200,000 to 250,000 clones, over 9.5% detected once. Sequenced sample: naive CD4+ T cells from blood. All receptors derive from a woman between 18 and 29 years old in good health.

This clone was picked up a small number of times. J is TRBJ2-1 and V is TRBV10-2; 13 bases line up with TRBD2. The CDR3 spans 15 residues. The trim removed 6 bases at V and 9 bases at J, leaving 8 bases unmatched. Germline values: CDR1 WSHSY, CDR2 SAAADI. The CDR3 loop reads CASRKLAGGSGEQFF. As DNA, the CDR3 is TGCGCCAGCAGAAAACTAGCGGGAGGGTCTGGTGAGCAGTTCTTC.

This clone was counted many times. This same CDR3 is encoded by further DNA sequences in the sample. The V and J genes are TRBV30 and TRBJ2-7, with 7 bases that match TRBD2. Germline CDR1 GTSNPN, CDR2 SVGIG (reference sequence). CDR3 length: 11 residues. V shed 4 bases and J 7 bases; nucleotides not matched to a gene: 4. The CDR3 coding sequence is TGTGCCTGGACGACGGGGGGTGAGCAGTACTTC. Translating gives CAWTTGGEQYF.

This clone was detected only a few times. The chain joins TRBV4-1 to TRBJ2-5, with D tentatively TRBD2 (5 bases). V was cut by 0 bases and J by 4 bases, with 12 bases left in between. The CDR3 is 15 amino acids. Per germline, CDR1 MGHRA and CDR2 YSYEKL. CDR3 in DNA: TGCGCCAGCAGCCAAGAAGGGAGCGGCCTAGAGACCCAGTACTTC. Its translation: CASSQEGSGLETQYF.

This clone turned up a few times. This chain joins TRBV14 and TRBJ1-1, with D unresolved. The CDR3 covers 16 residues. Trimming took off 2 bases at V and 4 bases at J, with 17 bases between the two ends. Looked up from germline, CDR1 is SGHDN and CDR2 is FVKESK. CDR3 sequence: CASSQHLGRRSTEAFF. The CDR3 coding sequence is TGTGCCAGCAGCCAACACCTTGGAAGGAGGAGCACTGAAGCTTTCTTT. Combining the CDR3 with reference TRBV14 and TRBJ1-1 gives the whole variable domain EAGVTQFPSHSVIEKGQTVTLRCDPISGHDNLYWYRRVMGKEIKFLLHFVKESKQDESGMPNNRFLAERTGGTYSTLKVQPAELEDSGVYFCASSQHLGRRSTEAFFGQGTRLTVV.

CDR3 loop: CASRDWDRAKAPSPLHF. In DNA form, the CDR3 reads TGTGCCAGCCGAGACTGGGACAGGGCAAAGGCGCCTTCACCCCTCCACTTT. The chain recombines TRBV19 with TRBJ1-6; 9 bases align to TRBD1. This CDR3 comprises 17 residues. CDR1 is LNHDA and CDR2 is SQIVND in the germline V gene (reference sequence). V dropped 9 bases and J dropped 9; count of bases not matched to a gene: 18.

This clone turned up a few times. V gene TRBV6-1 combines with J gene TRBJ2-5, with 13 bases lining up with TRBD2. The J call may be wrong; the DNA end is better matched by TRBJ2-7. Germline assignment: CDR1 MNHNS and CDR2 SASEGT. The CDR3 sequence is 14 residues long. The CDR3 coding sequence is TGTGCCAGCACCGGGACTAGCGGGGTTTACGAGCAGTACTTC. It codes for CASTGTSGVYEQYF.

The sample holds a few counts of this clone. The chain employs TRBV6-1 and TRBJ2-3; 8 bases fit TRBD2. This CDR3 is built from 15 residues. Germline V CDR1 and CDR2: MNHNS, SASEGT. J lost 5 bases, V lost 1 base, and 5 bases had no gene match. In nucleotides, the CDR3 is TGTGCCAGCAGTGAAGGGCTAGCGGGTGGAGATACGCAGTATTTT. It yields the protein CASSEGLAGGDTQYF.

The rearrangement uses TRBV5-6 and TRBJ2-3; weak D call: TRBD2 (6 bases). Looked up from germline, CDR1 is SGHDT and CDR2 is YYEEEE. Trimming left V 3 bases short and J 1 base short, with 12 bases between. The CDR3 totals 15 residues. CDR3 nucleotides: TGTGCCAGCAGCTGGGAGGCCCCCCGCACAGATACGCAGTATTTT. Protein product: CASSWEAPRTDTQYF. Based on the CDR3 plus reference TRBV5-6 and TRBJ2-3, the full variable domain is DAGVTQSPTHLIKTRGQQVTLRCSPKSGHDTVSWYQQALGQGPQFIFQYYEEEERQRGNFPDRFSGHQFPNYSSELNVNALLLGDSALYLCASSWEAPRTDTQYFGPGTRLTVL.

Only a few counts were recorded for this clone. V usage is TRBV7-9 and J usage is TRBJ2-4; D might be TRBD2 (5 bases). The germline CDR1 and CDR2 sequences are SEHNR and FQNEAQ (reference sequence). Trimming took 1 base from V and 0 from J, leaving 13 bases between them. This CDR3 comprises 17 residues. CDR3 nucleotide sequence: TGTGCCAGCAGCTTAGGGCCGACTAATTTAGCCAAAAACATTCAGTACTTC. It translates to CASSLGPTNLAKNIQYF.

This clone was seen a few times. This sequence joins TRBV28 and TRBJ1-6; no definite D call. Trimming left V 5 bases short and J 0 bases short, with 5 bases between. This CDR3 comprises 14 residues. CDR1 MDHEN and CDR2 SYDVKM come from the germline V gene. Here the CDR3 reads CASSTSSYNSPLHF. The CDR3 DNA is TGTGCCAGCAGTACTAGCTCCTATAATTCACCCCTCCACTTT.

This clone was seen a handful of times. The gene calls are TRBV10-2 and TRBJ2-2; 7 nucleotides align to TRBD1. With V trimmed by 4 bases and J by 4 bases, 12 bases remained unmatched. Germline V gene lookup returns CDR1 WSHSY and CDR2 SAAADI. This CDR3 is 17 amino acids long. The CDR3 DNA is TGCGCCAGCAGTGGAGCGAGAGACAGGGACGGCACCGGGGAGCTGTTTTTT. Protein product: CASSGARDRDGTGELFF.

This clone was observed a few times. The chain recombines TRBV27 with TRBJ2-3; possibly TRBD2 for D (6 bases). The germline CDR1 and CDR2 sequences are MNHEY and SMNVEV (reference sequence). The V end lost 2 bases, the J end lost 2 bases, and 14 bases lay between the germline ends. This CDR3 contains 16 residues. The CDR3 DNA reads TGTGCCAGCAGTTTAAGGGCGGGGTCACCCACAGATACGCAGTATTTT. It encodes CASSLRAGSPTDTQYF.

The sample holds a few counts of this clone. This sequence joins TRBV2 and TRBJ1-1, with D perhaps matching TRBD1 (6 bases). The germline V gene has CDR1 SNHLY and CDR2 FYNNEI. The CDR3 has 13 residues. Between the trimmed V and J ends, which lost 6 bases and 1 base, there was a span of 9 bases. Here the CDR3 reads CASRDSWNTEAFF. CDR3 bases: TGTGCCAGCAGGGACAGCTGGAACACTGAAGCTTTCTTT.

The CDR3 sequence is CASSLGQGYLSLHF. In DNA form, the CDR3 reads TGTGCCAGCAGTCTAGGACAGGGCTATCTATCACTGCATTTT. The chain recombines TRBV7-2 with TRBJ1-5; 8 nucleotides align to TRBD1. With V trimmed by 6 bases and J by 15 bases, 16 bases remained unmatched. Germline V lookup: CDR1 SGHTA, CDR2 FQGNSA. The CDR3 loop spans 14 amino acids.

The genes are TRBV10-3 and TRBJ1-1; D not certain. Per the germline V gene, CDR1 is ENHRY and CDR2 is SYGVKD. Trimming removed 5 bases from V and 7 bases from J, with 17 bases in between. There are 14 residues in the CDR3. The CDR3 sequence: CAISRPEAGGEAFF. The CDR3 DNA sequence: TGTGCCATCAGTCGTCCGGAAGCGGGAGGTGAAGCTTTCTTT.

Worth noting for this clone: This CDR3 is also generated by other DNA sequences in the sample. V gene TRBV18 combines with J gene TRBJ1-1; D remains ambiguous. The CDR3 runs to 13 residues. V lost 6 bases to trimming and J lost 2 bases, with 10 bases between them. CDR1 KGHSH and CDR2 LQKENI come from the germline V gene. CDR3 sequence: CASSPTGNTEAFF. CDR3 DNA: TGTGCCAGCTCCCCGACGGGAAACACTGAAGCTTTCTTT.

This clone showed up just a few times. The chain is built from TRBV28 and TRBJ2-7; D remains unclear. With 3 bases removed from V and 2 bases from J, the gap between germline ends came to 8 bases. This CDR3 is built from 13 residues. Germline CDR1 reads MDHEN; CDR2 reads SYDVKM. The CDR3 spells CASSFSLTYEQYF. CDR3 nucleotide sequence: TGTGCCAGCAGTTTTTCTCTTACCTACGAGCAGTACTTC.

The chain carries TRBV5-1 and TRBJ2-1, with 13 positions matching TRBD2. Losses at the gene ends were 6 bases for V and 1 base for J; bases not matched to a gene: 7. Germline V gene sequence: CDR1 SGHRS, CDR2 YFSETQ. The CDR3 is 17 residues long. CDR3 residues: CASKELAGGLSYNEQFF. DNA for the CDR3: TGCGCCAGCAAGGAACTAGCGGGGGGGCTGTCCTACAATGAGCAGTTCTTC.

This clone has more than one count but fewer than ten. This chain joins TRBV9 and TRBJ1-1; D is ambiguous. CDR3 size: 15 residues. Trimming shortened V by 2 bases and J by 6 bases, and 17 bases separated the two germline ends. CDR1 is SGDLS, CDR2 YYNGEE, per germline. The CDR3 DNA reads as TGTGCCAGCAGCGTCGGGTCCGGAAATTGGGCTGAAGCTTTCTTT. It specifies CASSVGSGNWAEAFF.

In its sample, this clone was seen a few times. The rearrangement uses TRBV2 and TRBJ1-5; 7 nucleotides match TRBD1. J was trimmed by 3 bases and V by 8 bases; bases with no gene match: 4. This CDR3 spans 13 amino acids. Germline CDR1 and CDR2: SNHLY and FYNNEI. CDR3 protein: CASFRGLNQPQHF. CDR3 bases: TGTGCCAGCTTTAGGGGGCTCAATCAGCCCCAGCATTTT. Using reference TRBV2 and TRBJ1-5 for the parts outside the CDR3, the full variable domain is EPEVTQTPSHQVTQMGQEVILRCVPISNHLYFYWYRQILGQKVEFLVSFYNNEISEKSEIFDDQFSVERPDGSNFTLKIRSTKLEDSAMYFCASFRGLNQPQHFGDGTRLSIL.